This TCR beta chain was retrieved from a study of CXCR3-negative and CXCR3-positive naive CD8 T cells. In preparing the TRB cDNA libraries, 5' RACE with UMI labels was used. TCRdb reprocessed the 5' RACE reads, keeping one entry per CDR3 protein, no DNA. The sample table sets out roughly 45,000 distinct CDR3 sequences. This sequence originates from a human donor in good health. Some clones in this sample may be carry-over from other donors' samples. The sample comprised naive CXCR3- CD8+ T cells from blood. Regarding subset: CD45RO-CCR7+CD27+CD95- naive CD8+ T cells lacking CXCR3 (TNR3-).

The CDR3 sequence is CASSSLADQETQYF. The chain is built from TRBV4-1 and TRBJ2-5; TCRdb's D gene call, TRBD2, goes unchecked for lack of DNA. This CDR3 is built from 14 residues. Per the germline V gene, CDR1 is MGHRA and CDR2 is YSYEKL.